One and the same sample provided the 2 T cell receptor beta chains below, sequenced in a study of blood T cell repertoires in COVID-19. The method was immunoSEQ multiplex PCR; TCRdb's version includes in-frame clones alone and lacks a portion of them. The data hold roughly 220,000 clones, with around 84% observed a single time. Source material: PBMCs or T cells enriched from blood (not recorded which). Source of these receptors: a man in his thirties or forties with acute COVID-19.

This chain connects TRBV7-9 to TRBJ1-3, with no clear D. The CDR3 loop spans 14 amino acids. CDR1 is SEHNR and CDR2 is FQNEAQ in the germline V gene (reference sequence). V shed 1 base and J shed 4 bases, with 8 bases lying between them. This CDR3 reads CASSLGYGGNTIYF. The DNA for the CDR3 is TGTGCCAGCAGCTTAGGTTACGGGGGAAACACCATATATTTT.

This clone has a handful of counts. The genes are TRBV2 and TRBJ1-2; 9 bases fit TRBD1. V was pared by 5 bases and J by 3 bases, with 4 bases of the junction left unmatched. Germline lookup yields CDR1 SNHLY and CDR2 FYNNEI. This CDR3 comprises 14 residues. The chain's CDR3 is CASSRDRGDYGYTF. In DNA form, the CDR3 reads TGTGCCAGCAGTAGAGACAGGGGGGACTATGGCTACACCTTC.